This T cell receptor (beta chain) derives from a study of T cells in Graves' hyperthyroidism and ophthalmopathy. About the research overall: Initial diagnosis, before any treatment, was when peripheral blood was collected.

The source material, RNA transcripts, was used to amplify TCR beta CDR3 regions. HTBI primers were used for first-round RT-PCR of the TCR CDR3. Each CDR3 protein gets one entry after TCRdb re-called the multiplex PCR reads with MiXCR. This repertoire shows around 580,000 distinct CDR3 sequences, over 15% found once; its top ten account for around 19%. If no ophthalmopathy progression occurred within 18 months, Graves' hyperthyroidism was stable. Diagnosis relied on clinical symptoms, serum thyroxine and TRAb, thyroid ultrasound and orbital computed tomography. This receptor was taken from a woman in her late teens or twenties with Graves' hyperthyroidism. Sequencing input: blood.

Here the CDR3 reads CSVGPRGGSPADTQYF. CDR3 nucleotide sequence: TGCAGCGTCGGCCCCCGGGGAGGGAGCCCCGCAGATACGCAGTATTTT. This chain connects TRBV29-1 to TRBJ2-3; 7 bases line up with TRBD2. The CDR3 is made up of 16 amino acids. V dropped 6 bases and J dropped 4; count of bases not matched to a gene: 16. Germline V gene sequence: CDR1 SQVTM, CDR2 ANQGSEA.